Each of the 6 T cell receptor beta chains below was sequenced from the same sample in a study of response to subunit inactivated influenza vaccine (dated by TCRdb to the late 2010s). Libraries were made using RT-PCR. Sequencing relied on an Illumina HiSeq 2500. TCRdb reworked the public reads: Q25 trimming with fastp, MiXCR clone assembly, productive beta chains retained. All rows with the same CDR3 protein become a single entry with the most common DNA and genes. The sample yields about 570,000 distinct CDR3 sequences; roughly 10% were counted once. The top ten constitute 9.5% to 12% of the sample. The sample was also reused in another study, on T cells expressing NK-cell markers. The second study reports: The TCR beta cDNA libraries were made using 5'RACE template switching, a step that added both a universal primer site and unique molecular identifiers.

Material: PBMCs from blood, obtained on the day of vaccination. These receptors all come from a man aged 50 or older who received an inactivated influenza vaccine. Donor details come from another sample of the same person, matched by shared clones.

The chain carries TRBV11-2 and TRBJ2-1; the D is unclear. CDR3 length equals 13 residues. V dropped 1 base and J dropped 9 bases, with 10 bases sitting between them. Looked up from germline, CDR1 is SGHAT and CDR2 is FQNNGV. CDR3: CASSLVVRTEQFF. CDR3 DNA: TGTGCCAGCAGCTTAGTCGTCCGAACTGAGCAGTTCTTC.

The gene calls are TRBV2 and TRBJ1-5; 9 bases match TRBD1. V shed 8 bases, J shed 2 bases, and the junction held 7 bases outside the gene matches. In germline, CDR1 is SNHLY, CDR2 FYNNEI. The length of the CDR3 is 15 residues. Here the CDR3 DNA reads TGTGCCAGCGGGACAGGGCAAGTGGGCAATCAGCCCCAGCATTTT. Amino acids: CASGTGQVGNQPQHF.

The CDR3 protein is CASRTSGMEQFF. The CDR3, as DNA: TGTGCCAGCAGAACGAGCGGGATGGAGCAGTTCTTC. The rearrangement links TRBV12-3 or TRBV12-4 to TRBJ2-1, with TRBD2 matching 7 bases. This CDR3 has 12 amino acids. Trimming removed 6 bases from V and 10 bases from J; junction bases left unmatched: 6.

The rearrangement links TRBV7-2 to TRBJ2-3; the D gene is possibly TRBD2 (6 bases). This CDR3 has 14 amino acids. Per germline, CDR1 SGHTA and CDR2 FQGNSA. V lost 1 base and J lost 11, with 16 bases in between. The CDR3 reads CASSLVYRDSGQYF. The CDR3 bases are TGTGCCAGCAGCTTAGTTTACCGGGACTCCGGGCAGTATTTT.

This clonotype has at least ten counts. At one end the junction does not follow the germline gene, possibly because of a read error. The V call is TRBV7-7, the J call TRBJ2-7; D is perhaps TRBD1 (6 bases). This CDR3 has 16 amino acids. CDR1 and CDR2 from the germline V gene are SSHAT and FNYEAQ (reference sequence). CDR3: CASSFRQAVPTYEQYF. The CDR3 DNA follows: TGTGCTAGCAGCTTTAGACAGGCAGTTCCTACCTACGAGCAGTACTTC.

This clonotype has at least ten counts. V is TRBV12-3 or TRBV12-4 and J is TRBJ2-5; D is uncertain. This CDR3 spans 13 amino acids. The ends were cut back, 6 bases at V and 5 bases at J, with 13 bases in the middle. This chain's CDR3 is CASSSLPVETQYF. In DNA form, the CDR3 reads TGTGCCAGCAGCTCACTTCCGGTGGAGACCCAGTACTTC.